A selection of T cell receptor beta chains follows, all from one sample in a study of T-cell memory formation after mild COVID-19. TCRdb used MiXCR to reprocess the 5' RACE reads, holding one entry per CDR3 protein. The sample holds under 400,000 distinct CDR3 sequences, 25% to 30% seen once. Sequencing was carried out using PBMCs or a T cell subset sorted from them (not recorded which). The receptors stem from an adult woman who had mild COVID-19 (a few samples of this study predate the infection). Cell type and time point are not known. Each CDR3 is given with its conserved first and last residue. The order of the fields is V gene, J gene, CDR3 protein.

v_call: TRBV6-5; j_call: TRBJ1-1; cdr3_aa: CASRFDANTEAFF
v_call: TRBV6-5; j_call: TRBJ2-3; cdr3_aa: CASSRGLAGSTDTQYF
v_call: TRBV6-5; j_call: TRBJ1-5; cdr3_aa: CASSSSSRGWDQPQHF
v_call: TRBV7-2; j_call: TRBJ2-1; cdr3_aa: CASSNYANEQFF
v_call: TRBV5-1; j_call: TRBJ1-1; cdr3_aa: CASRFAQMNTEAFF
v_call: TRBV27; j_call: TRBJ2-5; cdr3_aa: CASSLSFQGYQETQYF
v_call: TRBV6-4; j_call: TRBJ2-1; cdr3_aa: CASSDASGGRDEQFF
v_call: TRBV12-3/TRBV12-4; j_call: TRBJ1-6; cdr3_aa: CASSLAAGGYSPLHF
v_call: TRBV7-9; j_call: TRBJ1-1; cdr3_aa: CASSGDSNEAFF
v_call: TRBV4-2; j_call: TRBJ2-1; cdr3_aa: CASSQNELPGDEQFF
v_call: TRBV24-1; j_call: TRBJ2-1; cdr3_aa: CATLDSRYNEQFF
v_call: TRBV6-6; j_call: TRBJ1-5; cdr3_aa: CASSSSDRGSNQPQHF
v_call: TRBV7-2; j_call: TRBJ2-7; cdr3_aa: CASSRDSAAYEQYF
v_call: TRBV7-8; j_call: TRBJ2-1; cdr3_aa: CASSPSGVLRASGTYNEQFF
v_call: TRBV7-2; j_call: TRBJ2-7; cdr3_aa: CASSLGITSYEQYF
v_call: TRBV18; j_call: TRBJ2-3; cdr3_aa: CASSPGPSGGSTDTQYF
v_call: TRBV6-5; j_call: TRBJ2-6; cdr3_aa: CASSYSYEPGANVLTF
v_call: TRBV2; j_call: TRBJ1-4; cdr3_aa: CASRRDRTNEKLFF
v_call: TRBV27; j_call: TRBJ1-1; cdr3_aa: CASRETGVGTEAFF
v_call: TRBV2; j_call: TRBJ2-1; cdr3_aa: CASRAGTMYNEQFF
v_call: TRBV11-1; j_call: TRBJ2-3; cdr3_aa: CASSHTSRTDTQYF
v_call: TRBV12-3/TRBV12-4; j_call: TRBJ1-2; cdr3_aa: CASAFRRTGLDGYTF
v_call: TRBV4-1; j_call: TRBJ2-2; cdr3_aa: CASSQLTSGGPRTGELFF
v_call: TRBV7-4; j_call: TRBJ1-6; cdr3_aa: CASSLVRSEDHSPLHF
v_call: TRBV12-3/TRBV12-4; j_call: TRBJ2-1; cdr3_aa: CASRGLAGGRSSYNEQFF
v_call: TRBV7-8; j_call: TRBJ1-1; cdr3_aa: CASLPGGTGLGEAFF
v_call: TRBV5-1; j_call: TRBJ2-7; cdr3_aa: CASSLRGTAYEQYF
v_call: TRBV24-1; j_call: TRBJ2-7; cdr3_aa: CATSSTGSYEQYF
v_call: TRBV2; j_call: TRBJ2-3; cdr3_aa: CASSDRSFTDTQYF
v_call: TRBV12-3/TRBV12-4; j_call: TRBJ1-1; cdr3_aa: CASTEPRGNTEAFF
v_call: TRBV6-5; j_call: TRBJ2-5; cdr3_aa: CASSYSTVEQETQYF
v_call: TRBV2; j_call: TRBJ2-3; cdr3_aa: CASSELLLAGTDTQYF
v_call: TRBV16; j_call: TRBJ2-7; cdr3_aa: CASSQSLTMTDYEQYF
v_call: TRBV12-3/TRBV12-4; j_call: TRBJ1-2; cdr3_aa: CASSGRQVNYGYTF
v_call: TRBV20-1; j_call: TRBJ2-7; cdr3_aa: CSARPLAGAHPYEQYF
v_call: TRBV29-1; j_call: TRBJ2-1; cdr3_aa: CSVASGTVDEQFF
v_call: TRBV7-2; j_call: TRBJ2-1; cdr3_aa: CASSPLGGATSYNEQFF
v_call: TRBV24-1; j_call: TRBJ2-1; cdr3_aa: CATSDWTSGGNNEQFF
v_call: TRBV29-1; j_call: TRBJ2-3; cdr3_aa: CSAPGGAAGTDTQYF
v_call: TRBV30; j_call: TRBJ2-7; cdr3_aa: CAWRVTGANSYEQYF
v_call: TRBV3-1; j_call: TRBJ2-7; cdr3_aa: CASSQDSLWGYEQYF
v_call: TRBV7-9; j_call: TRBJ2-3; cdr3_aa: CASSLVPQTTDTQYF
v_call: TRBV23-1; j_call: TRBJ1-1; cdr3_aa: CASSPTQGGGTEAFF
v_call: TRBV29-1; j_call: TRBJ2-5; cdr3_aa: CSVAGQTETQYF
v_call: TRBV3-1; j_call: TRBJ2-3; cdr3_aa: CASRPSGGVDTQYF
v_call: TRBV7-9; j_call: TRBJ2-3; cdr3_aa: CASSLGEPQYF
v_call: TRBV19; j_call: TRBJ1-1; cdr3_aa: CASSIPGAKVNTEAFF
v_call: TRBV5-1; j_call: TRBJ1-1; cdr3_aa: CASSSRRFDRVRTEAFF
v_call: TRBV7-8; j_call: TRBJ1-5; cdr3_aa: CASSGGVTQPQHF
v_call: TRBV5-1; j_call: TRBJ2-3; cdr3_aa: CASSEGATDTQYF
v_call: TRBV7-9; j_call: TRBJ2-1; cdr3_aa: CASSPITSGRPNEQFF
v_call: TRBV25-1; j_call: TRBJ2-1; cdr3_aa: CASSAPTLSSYNEQFF
v_call: TRBV6-5; j_call: TRBJ2-5; cdr3_aa: CASSTQGLVGETQYF
v_call: TRBV19; j_call: TRBJ2-4; cdr3_aa: CASSMAGARLAKNIQYF
v_call: TRBV12-3/TRBV12-4; j_call: TRBJ2-7; cdr3_aa: CASSNRYSSEQYF
v_call: TRBV3-1; j_call: TRBJ2-5; cdr3_aa: CASSQDGQGIGETQYF
v_call: TRBV9; j_call: TRBJ1-2; cdr3_aa: CASSQGDRDYGYTF
v_call: TRBV10-3; j_call: TRBJ2-7; cdr3_aa: CAIRTGGSDEQYF
v_call: TRBV12-3/TRBV12-4; j_call: TRBJ2-1; cdr3_aa: CASTRRGVEQFF